The clone carrying this T cell receptor beta chain was counted only a few times. These data originate in a study of beta chain features in type 1 diabetes. Looking at the study overall: There were approximately 100,000,000 sorted cells examined across all samples.

The J segment lost 3 bases and the V segment lost 7 bases, leaving 8 bases of the junction unmatched. The V gene's germline CDR1 is SNHLY and CDR2 FYNNEI. The CDR3 totals 14 residues. Reverse transcription of all isolated RNA meant that expressed TCRB transcripts were sequenced. Only in-frame clones appear in the TCRdb table, and some are missing; sequencing was by immunoSEQ multiplex PCR. The sample has roughly 230,000 clones; over 8.5% are singletons. The clonotype originates from a young woman in good health. J is TRBJ2-7 and V is TRBV2, with 8 bases that match TRBD1. The sample comprised naive CD4+ T cells from blood. The CDR3 coding sequence is TGTGCCAGCAAGCCGGATGGACAGGGCTACGAGCAGTACTTC. It encodes CASKPDGQGYEQYF.